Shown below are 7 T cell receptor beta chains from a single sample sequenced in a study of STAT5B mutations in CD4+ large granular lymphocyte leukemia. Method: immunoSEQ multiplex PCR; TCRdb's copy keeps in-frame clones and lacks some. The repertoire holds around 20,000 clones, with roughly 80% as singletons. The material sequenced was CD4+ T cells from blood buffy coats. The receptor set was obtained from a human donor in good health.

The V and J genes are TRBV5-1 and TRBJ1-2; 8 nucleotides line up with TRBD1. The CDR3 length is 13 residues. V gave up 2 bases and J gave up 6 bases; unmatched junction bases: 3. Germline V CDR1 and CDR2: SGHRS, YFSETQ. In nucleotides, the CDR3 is TGCGCCAGCAGCTTCGCGGGACAGGATGGCTACACCTTC. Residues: CASSFAGQDGYTF. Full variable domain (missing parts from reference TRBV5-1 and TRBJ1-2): KAGVTQTPRYLIKTRGQQVTLSCSPISGHRSVSWYQQTPGQGLQFLFEYFSETQRNKGNFPGRFSGRQFSNSRSEMNVSTLELGDSALYLCASSFAGQDGYTFGSGTRLTVV.

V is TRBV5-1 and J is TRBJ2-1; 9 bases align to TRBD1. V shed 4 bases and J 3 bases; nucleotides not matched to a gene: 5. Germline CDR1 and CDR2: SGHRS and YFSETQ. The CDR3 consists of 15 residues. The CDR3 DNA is TGCGCCAGCAGCATGACAGGGGGAGACTACAATGAGCAGTTCTTC. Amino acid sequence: CASSMTGGDYNEQFF.

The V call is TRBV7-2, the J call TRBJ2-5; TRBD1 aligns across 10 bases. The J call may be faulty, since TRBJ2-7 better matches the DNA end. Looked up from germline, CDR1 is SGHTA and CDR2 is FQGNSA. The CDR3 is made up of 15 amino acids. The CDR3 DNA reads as TGTGCCAGCAGCCCTGGACAGGGGGGCTCCTACGAGCAGTACTTC. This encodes CASSPGQGGSYEQYF.

CDR3 sequence reads: CASSFSGRQETQYF. The CDR3 DNA reads TGTGCCAGCAGCTTTAGCGGGAGGCAAGAGACCCAGTACTTC. The chain carries TRBV5-4 and TRBJ2-5, with TRBD2 matching over 10 bases. The length of the CDR3 is 14 residues. The germline V gene encodes CDR1 SGHNT and CDR2 YYREEE (reference sequence). V shed 2 bases and J 2 bases; nucleotides not matched to a gene: 0. Full variable domain (rest looked up from reference TRBV5-4 and TRBJ2-5): ETGVTQSPTHLIKTRGQQVTLRCSSQSGHNTVSWYQQALGQGPQFIFQYYREEENGRGNFPPRFSGLQFPNYSSELNVNALELDDSALYLCASSFSGRQETQYFGPGTRLLVL.

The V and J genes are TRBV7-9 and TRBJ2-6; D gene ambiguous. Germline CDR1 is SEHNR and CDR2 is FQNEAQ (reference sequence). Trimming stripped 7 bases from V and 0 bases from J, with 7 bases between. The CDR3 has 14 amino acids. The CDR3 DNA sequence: TGTGCCAGCACCCAATACTCTGGGGCCAACGTCCTGACTTTC. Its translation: CASTQYSGANVLTF.

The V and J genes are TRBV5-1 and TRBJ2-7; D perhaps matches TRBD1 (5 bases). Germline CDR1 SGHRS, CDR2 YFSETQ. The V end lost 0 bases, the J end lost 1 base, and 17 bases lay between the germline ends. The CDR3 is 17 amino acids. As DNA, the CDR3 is TGCGCCAGCAGCTTGGCCGGTAATAGGGGTCCTTCCTACGAGCAGTACTTC. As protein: CASSLAGNRGPSYEQYF.

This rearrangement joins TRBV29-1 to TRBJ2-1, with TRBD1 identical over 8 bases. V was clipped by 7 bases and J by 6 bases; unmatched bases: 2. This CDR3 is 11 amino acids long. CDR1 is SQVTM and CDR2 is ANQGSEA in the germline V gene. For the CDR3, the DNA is TGCAGCGGAGGACAGGGCAATGAGCAGTTCTTC. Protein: CSGGQGNEQFF.